These 26 T cell receptor beta chains originate from one sample sequenced in a study of T cell repertoires in ileal Crohn's disease. Using immunoSEQ multiplex PCR, the repertoire was profiled, and TCRdb retains in-frame clones only, with some absent. The sample contains some 6,000 clones, 60% to 80% of which appear only once. Time point noted: inflamed ileum from the surgical specimen. Sequences were obtained from ileal tissue. Every receptor here comes from an adult with Crohn's disease.

This chain joins TRBV10-3 and TRBJ2-1; no definite D call. V was clipped by 3 bases and J by 0 bases, with 9 bases between them. The CDR3 totals 15 residues. Per germline, CDR1 ENHRY and CDR2 SYGVKD. The CDR3 DNA is TGTGCCATCAGTGACCCACTGAGCTCCTACAATGAGCAGTTCTTC. Translated, it gives CAISDPLSSYNEQFF.

V and J are TRBV5-1 and TRBJ1-1, with 9 bases that match TRBD1. From germline, CDR1 is SGHRS and CDR2 YFSETQ. V lost 3 bases and J lost 3; bases outside the gene matches: 0. The CDR3 totals 13 residues. CDR3 nucleotide sequence: TGCGCCAGCAGCTGGACAGGGGACACTGAAGCTTTCTTT. Translation gives CASSWTGDTEAFF.

This chain uses TRBV4-1 with TRBJ1-5; TRBD1 matches 7 bases. After removal of 0 bases from V and 4 bases from J, the junction contained 12 bases not matched to a gene. There are 18 residues in the CDR3. Germline assignment: CDR1 MGHRA and CDR2 YSYEKL. CDR3 protein: CASSQDSGTAATNQPQHF. The CDR3 DNA reads TGCGCCAGCAGCCAAGATTCCGGGACAGCGGCGACTAATCAGCCCCAGCATTTT.

This sequence joins TRBV10-1 and TRBJ2-3; no reliable D call. V gave up 3 bases and J gave up 0 bases, with 4 bases separating them. From germline, CDR1 is WNHNN and CDR2 SYGVQD (reference sequence). This CDR3 has 13 residues. For the CDR3, the DNA is TGCGCCAGCAGTGACGGGAGCACAGATACGCAGTATTTT. Encoded protein: CASSDGSTDTQYF.

V gene TRBV14 combines with J gene TRBJ2-2; no reliable D call. The CDR3 spans 14 residues. The V end was cut by 1 base, the J end by 5 bases, with 8 bases between. Germline V gene lookup returns CDR1 SGHDN and CDR2 FVKESK. The CDR3 region has the DNA TGTGCCAGCAGCCAAGTTCGGGTAACCGGGGAGCTGTTTTTT. Its translation: CASSQVRVTGELFF.

This rearrangement joins TRBV6-6 to TRBJ2-6; the D is unclear. The CDR3 totals 15 residues. CDR1 and CDR2 (germline): MNHNY, SVGAGI (reference sequence). V was cut by 7 bases and J by 1 base, with 11 bases left in between. The CDR3 loop reads CASIPRLSGANVLTF. For the CDR3, the DNA is TGTGCCAGCATTCCCAGGCTTTCTGGGGCCAACGTCCTGACTTTC.

The chain combines TRBV15 with TRBJ2-1, with 12 bases fitting TRBD2. The ends lost 2 bases at V and 4 bases at J; junction bases unmatched: 12. Looked up from germline, CDR1 is LNHNV and CDR2 is YYDKDF (reference sequence). The CDR3 has 19 amino acids. CDR3 sequence (DNA): TGTGCCACCAGCAGACGGACTAGCGGGGCGAACATCCGATACAATGAGCAGTTCTTC. It yields the protein CATSRRTSGANIRYNEQFF.

This clone has only a few counts. Written as DNA, the CDR3 is TGTGCCAGCAGCATCAGGGGGGGGACTGAAGCTTTCTTT. This sequence encodes CASSIRGGTEAFF. This chain links TRBV11-2 with TRBJ1-1, with 7 bases fitting TRBD1. V lost 5 bases and J lost 5; bases outside the gene matches: 5. The CDR3 runs to 13 residues. Germline CDR1 is SGHAT and CDR2 is FQNNGV. The whole variable domain, remainder taken from reference TRBV11-2 and TRBJ1-1, is EAGVAQSPRYKIIEKRQSVAFWCNPISGHATLYWYQQILGQGPKLLIQFQNNGVVDDSQLPKDRFSAERLKGVDSTLKIQPAKLEDSAVYLCASSIRGGTEAFFGQGTRLTVV.

This sequence joins TRBV5-4 and TRBJ2-3; 9 nucleotides align to TRBD1. Trimming at V came to 3 bases and at J to 1 base, leaving 3 bases not matched to a gene. Germline lookup yields CDR1 SGHNT and CDR2 YYREEE (reference sequence). The CDR3 loop spans 15 amino acids. Here the CDR3 DNA reads TGTGCCAGCAGCTCGGGACAGGGCGGCACAGATACGCAGTATTTT. This sequence encodes CASSSGQGGTDTQYF.

The genes are TRBV6-1 and TRBJ2-5; 7 bases are shared with TRBD2. Germline lookup yields CDR1 MNHNS and CDR2 SASEGT. The CDR3 contains 15 residues. Trimming at V came to 7 bases and at J to 5 bases, leaving 13 bases not matched to a gene. The CDR3 region is CASIYRPGGGETQYF. In DNA form, the CDR3 reads TGTGCCAGCATCTACCGGCCCGGGGGAGGGGAGACCCAGTACTTC.

This clone has only one observation. V usage is TRBV12-5 and J usage is TRBJ1-5; D gene ambiguous. This CDR3 contains 13 residues. The germline V gene encodes CDR1 LGHNT and CDR2 FRNRAP. V gave up 7 bases and J gave up 5 bases, with 12 bases separating them. The CDR3 loop reads CASVKGPYQPQHF. The CDR3 nucleotides are TGTGCTAGTGTCAAGGGTCCCTATCAGCCCCAGCATTTT.

This sequence joins TRBV5-8 and TRBJ1-1; D ambiguous. Trimming cost V 4 bases and J 0 bases, with 7 bases left between them. Germline V lookup: CDR1 SGHTS, CDR2 YDEGEE. CDR3 size: 13 residues. The CDR3, as DNA: TGTGCCAGCAGCAACGATCTGAACACTGAAGCTTTCTTT. Amino acids: CASSNDLNTEAFF. Full variable domain (rest looked up from reference TRBV5-8 and TRBJ1-1): EAGVTQSPTHLIKTRGQQATLRCSPISGHTSVYWYQQALGLGLQFLLWYDEGEERNRGNFPPRFSGRQFPNYSSELNVNALELEDSALYLCASSNDLNTEAFFGQGTRLTVV.

V and J are TRBV6-1 and TRBJ1-4; D might be TRBD1 (6 bases). V lost 5 bases and J lost 5, with 12 bases in between. Germline V lookup: CDR1 MNHNS, CDR2 SASEGT. The CDR3 is 14 residues long. CDR3 residues: CASSPRGGNEKLFF. CDR3 DNA sequence: TGTGCCAGCAGTCCTCGGGGGGGCAATGAAAAACTGTTTTTT.

This clone was seen a few times. The chain recombines TRBV6-1 with TRBJ2-3, with a possible D match to TRBD1 (6 bases). The length of the CDR3 is 11 residues. Germline V gives CDR1 MNHNS, CDR2 SASEGT. The V and J ends lost 8 bases and 9 bases respectively, with 12 bases between them. The CDR3 loop is CASLGGITQYF. The CDR3 bases are TGTGCCAGCTTAGGGGGAATCACGCAGTATTTT.

This clone has a handful of counts. CDR3 amino acids: CASSLGMREQYF. For the CDR3, the DNA is TGTGCCAGCAGTTTGGGTATGCGGGAGCAGTACTTC. The chain has TRBV28 and TRBJ2-7, with unresolved D. The V gene lost 3 bases and the J gene lost 7 bases, with 10 bases spanning the gap. Germline V lookup: CDR1 MDHEN, CDR2 SYDVKM. The length of the CDR3 is 12 residues.

This chain connects TRBV19 to TRBJ1-2, with D perhaps TRBD1 (6 bases). This CDR3 spans 12 amino acids. The germline V gene has CDR1 LNHDA and CDR2 SQIVND (reference sequence). V was cut by 3 bases and J by 7 bases, with 9 bases left in between. CDR3 region: CASSIRGGGYTF. For the CDR3, the DNA is TGTGCCAGTAGTATCAGGGGAGGTGGCTACACCTTC. Full variable domain (outside the CDR3, taken from reference TRBV19 and TRBJ1-2): DGGITQSPKYLFRKEGQNVTLSCEQNLNHDAMYWYRQDPGQGLRLIYYSQIVNDFQKGDIAEGYSVSREKKESFPLTVTSAQKNPTAFYLCASSIRGGGYTFGSGTRLTVV.

The chain couples TRBV4-1 to TRBJ2-5; D perhaps matches TRBD1 (6 bases). CDR3 length: 15 amino acids. Trimming left V 4 bases short and J 5 bases short, with 17 bases between. The germline V gene has CDR1 MGHRA and CDR2 YSYEKL. The CDR3 coding sequence is TGCGCCAGCAGCCCCGCTTTTGGGCAGGGGGAGACCCAGTACTTC. Encoded protein: CASSPAFGQGETQYF.

V and J are TRBV7-8 and TRBJ1-1; 7 nucleotides agree with TRBD1. V lost 5 bases, J lost 4 bases, and 4 bases stayed unmatched. This CDR3 is built from 13 residues. Germline V gene data show CDR1 as SGHVS and CDR2 as FQNEAQ. The CDR3 nucleotides read TGTGCCAGCAGCCCTGGACAGGTCACTGAAGCTTTCTTT. It translates to CASSPGQVTEAFF.

The CDR3 DNA is TGCGCCAGCAGCCCCCCGGGACAGGGGGTCGGGGAGCTGTTTTTT. It encodes CASSPPGQGVGELFF. The chain has TRBV5-1 and TRBJ2-2; TRBD1 aligns across 11 bases. Trimming cost V 4 bases and J 7 bases; bases outside gene matches: 6. CDR1 is SGHRS, CDR2 YFSETQ, per germline. The CDR3 runs 15 residues.

This sequence joins TRBV7-6 and TRBJ2-5, with D perhaps given as TRBD1 or TRBD2 (5 bases each). Germline V gives CDR1 SGHVS, CDR2 FNYEAQ. V dropped 5 bases and J dropped 4 bases, with 14 bases sitting between them. The CDR3 is 14 residues long. CDR3 sequence (DNA): TGTGCCAGCAGCGGGTCTGTGGGACGAGAGACCCAGTACTTC. This sequence encodes CASSGSVGRETQYF.

This sequence joins TRBV28 and TRBJ1-3, with D unresolved. The V gene's germline CDR1 is MDHEN and CDR2 SYDVKM. The V gene lost 3 bases and the J gene lost 3 bases, with 15 bases spanning the gap. The CDR3 totals 16 residues. CDR3 region: CASSFPRNTLGNTIYF. Written as DNA, the CDR3 is TGTGCCAGCAGTTTTCCGAGAAACACCCTTGGAAACACCATATATTTT. Drawing the rest from reference TRBV28 and TRBJ1-3, the complete variable domain is DVKVTQSSRYLVKRTGEKVFLECVQDMDHENMFWYRQDPGLGLRLIYFSYDVKMKEKGDIPEGYSVSREKKERFSLILESASTNQTSMYLCASSFPRNTLGNTIYFGEGSWLTVV.

This chain uses TRBV5-1 with TRBJ2-7, with D perhaps TRBD2 (6 bases). Trimming removed 0 bases from V and 5 bases from J, with 12 bases in between. The V gene's germline CDR1 is SGHRS and CDR2 YFSETQ. The CDR3 sequence is 14 residues long. CDR3: CASSLVRGTDEQYF. Here the CDR3 DNA reads TGCGCCAGCAGCTTGGTTCGGGGGACCGACGAGCAGTACTTC.

V is TRBV6-1 and J is TRBJ1-2; 11 bases match TRBD1. V was clipped by 7 bases and J by 4 bases; unmatched bases: 5. Germline V gene sequence: CDR1 MNHNS, CDR2 SASEGT. CDR3 length: 14 amino acids. CDR3 DNA: TGTGCCAGCACTAAGGACAGGGGGCCCTATGGCTACACCTTC. Protein sequence: CASTKDRGPYGYTF.

The chain is built from TRBV5-5 and TRBJ2-2, with D maybe TRBD1 (5 bases). Between the trimmed V and J ends, which lost 4 bases and 0 bases, there was a span of 13 bases. CDR3 length: 16 amino acids. CDR1 is SGHKS, CDR2 YYEKEE, per germline (reference sequence). The CDR3 DNA reads as TGTGCCAGCAGCCCGCTGCCAGGGTCGAACACCGGGGAGCTGTTTTTT. Encoded protein: CASSPLPGSNTGELFF.

The gene calls are TRBV5-6 and TRBJ2-3, with D perhaps TRBD1 (6 bases). The V and J ends lost 3 bases and 10 bases respectively, with 12 bases between them. Looked up from germline, CDR1 is SGHDT and CDR2 is YYEEEE. The CDR3 has 12 amino acids. CDR3 protein: CASSWIQGSQYF. As DNA, the CDR3 is TGTGCCAGCAGCTGGATACAGGGATCGCAGTATTTT.

V usage is TRBV5-4 and J usage is TRBJ1-6; TRBD1 is a possible D gene (6 bases). Germline values: CDR1 SGHNT, CDR2 YYREEE (reference sequence). The CDR3 is 19 residues long. The ends were cut back, 0 bases at V and 1 base at J, with 17 bases in the middle. The CDR3 loop is CASSLESSTGLSYNSPLHF. In DNA, the CDR3 is TGTGCCAGCAGCTTGGAATCATCGACAGGCTTGTCCTATAATTCACCCCTCCACTTT.